The 3 T cell receptor beta chains below all came from one sample that was sequenced in a study of regulatory T cells in long-lasting Graves disease. With iRepertoire HTBI primers and Arm-PCR of CDR3 regions, TCR beta libraries were built. TCRdb itself ran the multiplex PCR reads through MiXCR, one entry per CDR3 protein. The table has 450,000 to 650,000 distinct CDR3 sequences, around 16% seen once. Noted time point: newly diagnosed GD, antithyroid drugs for less than 3 months. From RNA extracted from PBMCs, the TCR library was made. These data are also associated with another study on T cells in Graves' hyperthyroidism and ophthalmopathy.

Specimen: peripheral blood mononuclear cells (PBMCs), collected at new diagnosis, from a patient treated with antithyroid drugs. The receptors were gathered from a woman aged 40-65 years with Graves disease.

The chain employs TRBV5-5 and TRBJ1-2, with D unresolved. The CDR3 contains 12 residues. Germline V gene lookup returns CDR1 SGHKS and CDR2 YYEKEE (reference sequence). The V and J ends lost 4 bases and 7 bases respectively, with 11 bases between them. The CDR3 DNA reads TGTGCCAGCAGCGCTATCTGGGGTGGCTACACCTTC. It translates to CASSAIWGGYTF.

This clonotype showed up many times. The chain carries TRBV20-1 and TRBJ1-1; D not resolved. The CDR3 has 13 residues. Per the germline V gene, CDR1 is DFQATT and CDR2 is SNEGSKA (reference sequence). The V gene lost 1 base and the J gene lost 3 bases, with 9 bases spanning the gap. In DNA, the CDR3 is TGCAGTGCTAGAGGGTACCCGGACACTGAAGCTTTCTTT. It encodes CSARGYPDTEAFF.

The chain couples TRBV6-2 or TRBV6-3 to TRBJ1-5, with D hard to call. Trimming stripped 5 bases from V and 0 bases from J, with 8 bases between. From germline, CDR1 is MNHEY and CDR2 SVGEGT. The CDR3 contains 14 residues. DNA for the CDR3: TGTGCCAGCAGTGAAGCGTATAGCAATCAGCCCCAGCATTTT. Protein: CASSEAYSNQPQHF.